This TCR beta chain came from a study of blood T cell repertoires in COVID-19. Using immunoSEQ multiplex PCR, the repertoire was profiled, and TCRdb retains in-frame clones only, with some absent. The sample comprises about 140,000 clones, roughly 88% of which are singletons, and roughly 10% rests with the top ten. The CDR3 is made up of 14 amino acids. Germline CDR1 reads MNHEY; CDR2 reads SVGAGI. J was trimmed by 7 bases and V by 5 bases; bases with no gene match: 10. This chain joins TRBV6-5 and TRBJ1-2; TRBD1 matches 7 bases. The receptor was isolated from a man between 60 and 75 years old with active or convalescent COVID-19. The specimen was peripheral blood. The CDR3 DNA follows: TGTGCCAGCAGTCTCTTCGCAGGGGGTGGTGGCTACACCTTC. Its translation is CASSLFAGGGGYTF.